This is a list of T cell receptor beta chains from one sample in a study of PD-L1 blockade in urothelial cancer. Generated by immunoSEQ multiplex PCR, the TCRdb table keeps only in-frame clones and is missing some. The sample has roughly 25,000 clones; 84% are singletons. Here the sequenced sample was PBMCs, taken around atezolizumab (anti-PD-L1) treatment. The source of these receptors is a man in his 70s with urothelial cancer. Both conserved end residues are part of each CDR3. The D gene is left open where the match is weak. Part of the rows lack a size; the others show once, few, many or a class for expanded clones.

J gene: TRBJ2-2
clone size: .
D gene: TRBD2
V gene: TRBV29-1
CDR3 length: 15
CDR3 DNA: TGCAGCGTTAGGGGACTAGCGGGGGTCACCGGGGAGCTGTTTTTT
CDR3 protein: CSVRGLAGVTGELFF

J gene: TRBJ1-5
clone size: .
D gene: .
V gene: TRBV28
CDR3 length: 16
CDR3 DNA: TGTGCCAGCAGTTCGCGGGGCCCAGCCAGCAATCAGCCCCAGCATTTT
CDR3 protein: CASSSRGPASNQPQHF

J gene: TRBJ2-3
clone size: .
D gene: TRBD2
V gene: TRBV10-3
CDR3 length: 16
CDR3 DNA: TGTGCCATCAGTCCCGGGACTAGCTCGAGCACAGATACGCAGTATTTT
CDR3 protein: CAISPGTSSSTDTQYF

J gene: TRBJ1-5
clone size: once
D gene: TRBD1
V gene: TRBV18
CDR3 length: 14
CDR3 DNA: TGTGCCAGCTCACAAAGGGGGCGCGATCAGCCCCAGCATTTT
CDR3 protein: CASSQRGRDQPQHF

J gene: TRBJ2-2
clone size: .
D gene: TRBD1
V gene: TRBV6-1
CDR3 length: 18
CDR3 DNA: TGTGCCAGCAGTGAAGTACAAACAGGGGCCATTAACACCGGGGAGCTGTTTTTT
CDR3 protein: CASSEVQTGAINTGELFF

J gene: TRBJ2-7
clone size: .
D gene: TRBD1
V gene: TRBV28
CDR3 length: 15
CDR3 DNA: TGTGCCAGCAGTCGTGACAGGGGCCTCTCCTACGAGCAGTACTTC
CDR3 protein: CASSRDRGLSYEQYF

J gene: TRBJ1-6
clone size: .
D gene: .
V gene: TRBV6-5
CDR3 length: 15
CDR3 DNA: TGTGCCAGCAGGGGGCCGAGTATCGGGTATTCACCCCTCCACTTT
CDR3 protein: CASRGPSIGYSPLHF

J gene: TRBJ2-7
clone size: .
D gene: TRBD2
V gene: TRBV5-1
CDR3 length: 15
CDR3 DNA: TGCGCCAGCAGCGCGGGGGGGATATCCGCCCACGAGCAGTACTTC
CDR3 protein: CASSAGGISAHEQYF

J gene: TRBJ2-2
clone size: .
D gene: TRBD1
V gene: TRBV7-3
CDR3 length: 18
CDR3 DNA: TGTGCCAGCAGTTCCTACCCGGTGACAGGGGGCAGCCCTGGGGAGCTGTTTTTT
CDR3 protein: CASSSYPVTGGSPGELFF

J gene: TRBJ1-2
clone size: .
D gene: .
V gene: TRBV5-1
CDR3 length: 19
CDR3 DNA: TGCGCCAGCAGCTTGGCCCCACGTGGGGGCAGGAGTGAGAGCTATGGCTACACCTTC
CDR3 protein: CASSLAPRGGRSESYGYTF

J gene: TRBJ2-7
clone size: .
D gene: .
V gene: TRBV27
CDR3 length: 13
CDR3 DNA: TGTGCCAGCAGGCTTTTAGGCGGCAACGAGCAGTACTTC
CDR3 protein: CASRLLGGNEQYF

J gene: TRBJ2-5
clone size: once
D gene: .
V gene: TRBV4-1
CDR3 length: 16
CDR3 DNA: TGCGCCAGCAGCCAAGGAGGAGGTGAAGGGCAAGAGACCCAGTACTTC
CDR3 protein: CASSQGGGEGQETQYF

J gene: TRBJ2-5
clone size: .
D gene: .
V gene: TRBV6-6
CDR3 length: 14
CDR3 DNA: TGTGCCAGCAGTTACCCCACAGGGCAAGAGACCCAGTACTTC
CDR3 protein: CASSYPTGQETQYF

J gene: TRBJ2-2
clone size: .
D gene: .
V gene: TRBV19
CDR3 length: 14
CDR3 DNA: TGTGCCAGTACGTTTGGCTCTAACACCGGGGAGCTGTTTTTT
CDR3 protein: CASTFGSNTGELFF

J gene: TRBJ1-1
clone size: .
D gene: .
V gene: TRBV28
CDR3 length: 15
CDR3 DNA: TGTGCCAGCAGCTCCCTGAGGCACCCGAACACTGAAGCTTTCTTT
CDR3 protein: CASSSLRHPNTEAFF

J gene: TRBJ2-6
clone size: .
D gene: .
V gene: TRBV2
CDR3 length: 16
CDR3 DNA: TGTGCCAGCAGTGTGGGGCCCCCCTCTGGGGCCAACGTCCTGACTTTC
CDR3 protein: CASSVGPPSGANVLTF

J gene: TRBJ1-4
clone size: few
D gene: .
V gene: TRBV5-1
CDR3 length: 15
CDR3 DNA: TGCGCCAGCAGCTCGTCGGGACTCGGGGATGAAAAACTGTTTTTT
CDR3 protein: CASSSSGLGDEKLFF